This TCR beta chain was documented in a study of control samples from healthy donors and cancer patients. Profiled with immunoSEQ multiplex PCR; TCRdb holds only in-frame clones, not every one. The sample consists of 150,000 to 200,000 clones, roughly nine tenths of them appearing once. CDR1 WNHNN and CDR2 SYGVQD come from the germline V gene (reference sequence). V gave up 6 bases and J gave up 4 bases; unmatched junction bases: 6. The CDR3 loop spans 14 amino acids. The chain recombines TRBV10-1 with TRBJ1-1, with 9 bases that match TRBD1. The material sequenced was blood. The source of this sequence is a young man in good health. The CDR3 DNA is TGCGCCAGCAGCCTAGGACAGGGGACCACTGAAGCTTTCTTT. Translated: CASSLGQGTTEAFF.